This T cell receptor (beta chain) was observed in a study of blood T cell repertoires in COVID-19. This CDR3 has 17 amino acids. Germline assignment: CDR1 KGHSH and CDR2 LQKENI. V lost 6 bases to trimming and J lost 3 bases, with 20 bases between them. Profiling relied on immunoSEQ multiplex PCR, and the TCRdb table lists in-frame clones only, not all of them. The table includes approximately 190,000 clones, 80% to 90% detected once. This sequence was found in a woman in her 70s with active or convalescent COVID-19. The material sequenced was peripheral blood. The V and J genes are TRBV18 and TRBJ2-2; D perhaps matches TRBD2 (5 bases). The chain's CDR3 is CASSGSRLRADTGELFF. The CDR3 nucleotides read TGTGCCAGCTCCGGATCGCGTTTGAGGGCGGACACCGGGGAGCTGTTTTTT. Supplemented by reference TRBV18 and TRBJ2-2, the full variable domain reads NAGVMQNPRHLVRRRGQEARLRCSPMKGHSHVYWYRQLPEEGLKFMVYLQKENIIDESGMPKERFSAEFPKEGPSILRIQQVVRGDSAAYFCASSGSRLRADTGELFFGEGSRLTVL.